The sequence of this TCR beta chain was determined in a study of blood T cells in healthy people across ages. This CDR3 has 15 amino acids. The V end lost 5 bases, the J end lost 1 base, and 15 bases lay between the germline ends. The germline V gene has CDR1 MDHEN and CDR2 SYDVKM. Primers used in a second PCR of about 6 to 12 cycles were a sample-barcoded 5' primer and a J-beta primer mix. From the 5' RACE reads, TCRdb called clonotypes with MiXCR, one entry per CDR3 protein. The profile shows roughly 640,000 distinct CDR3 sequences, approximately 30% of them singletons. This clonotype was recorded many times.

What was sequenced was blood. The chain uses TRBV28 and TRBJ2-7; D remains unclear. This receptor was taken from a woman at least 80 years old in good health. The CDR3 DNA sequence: TGTGCCAGCAGTCAAGAGTCTTTACCTTCCTACGAGCAGTACTTC. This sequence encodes CASSQESLPSYEQYF. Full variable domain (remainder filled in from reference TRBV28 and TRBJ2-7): DVKVTQSSRYLVKRTGEKVFLECVQDMDHENMFWYRQDPGLGLRLIYFSYDVKMKEKGDIPEGYSVSREKKERFSLILESASTNQTSMYLCASSQESLPSYEQYFGPGTRLTVT.